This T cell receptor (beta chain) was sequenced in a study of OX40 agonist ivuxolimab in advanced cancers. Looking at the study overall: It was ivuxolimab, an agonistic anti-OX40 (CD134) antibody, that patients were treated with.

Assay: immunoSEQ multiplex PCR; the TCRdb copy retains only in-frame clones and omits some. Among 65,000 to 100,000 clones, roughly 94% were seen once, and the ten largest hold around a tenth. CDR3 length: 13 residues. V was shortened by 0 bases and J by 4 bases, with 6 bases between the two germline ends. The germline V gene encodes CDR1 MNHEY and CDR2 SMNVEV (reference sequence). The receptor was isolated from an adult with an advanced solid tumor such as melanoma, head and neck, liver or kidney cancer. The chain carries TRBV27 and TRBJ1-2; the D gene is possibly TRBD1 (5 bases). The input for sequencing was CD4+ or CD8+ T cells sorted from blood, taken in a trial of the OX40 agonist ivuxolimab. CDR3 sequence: CASSLSRGYGYTF. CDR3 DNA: TGTGCCAGCAGTTTATCAAGGGGCTATGGCTACACCTTC.